These 11 T cell receptor beta chains came from one sample sequenced in a study of PD-1 blockade in classical Hodgkin lymphoma. In every patient, relapse followed autologous stem cell transplantation, while exposure to brentuximab vedotin differed. Repertoires were generated with immunoSEQ multiplex PCR, while TCRdb's copy carries only in-frame clones and drops some. The table lists about 17,000 clones, about four fifths of them singletons. The source material was peripheral blood mononuclear cells (PBMCs), sampled at baseline. These receptors came from a human donor with classical Hodgkin lymphoma.

The V and J genes are TRBV19 and TRBJ2-1; D is perhaps TRBD2 (5 bases). The CDR3 has 16 residues. The V end lost 5 bases, the J end lost 9 bases, and 23 bases lay between the germline ends. CDR1 is LNHDA, CDR2 SQIVND, per germline (reference sequence). CDR3 loop: CASSGLLSSGNPEQFF. In DNA form, the CDR3 reads TGTGCCAGTAGTGGGCTCTTATCGTCGGGGAACCCTGAGCAGTTCTTC.

The chain recombines TRBV5-1 with TRBJ2-5; perhaps TRBD1 as D (5 bases). V dropped 1 base and J dropped 4 bases, with 14 bases sitting between them. Looked up from germline, CDR1 is SGHRS and CDR2 is YFSETQ. The CDR3 runs 15 residues. The CDR3 DNA is TGCGCCAGCAGCTTGCCAGGGTCTGTGGGAGAGACCCAGTACTTC. It codes for CASSLPGSVGETQYF.

The chain combines TRBV9 with TRBJ1-2; unclear D gene. V shed 4 bases and J shed 6 bases, with 10 bases lying between them. CDR1 and CDR2 (germline): SGDLS, YYNGEE. CDR3 length equals 12 residues. CDR3 DNA: TGTGCCAGCAGCCTGGCGGGGAATGGCTACACCTTC. Its protein product is CASSLAGNGYTF.

J is TRBJ2-7 and V is TRBV10-3; D is unresolved. With 6 bases removed from V and 5 bases from J, the gap between germline ends came to 14 bases. The CDR3 runs to 13 residues. The germline V gene encodes CDR1 ENHRY and CDR2 SYGVKD. The CDR3: CAIRMGKRNEQYF. DNA of the CDR3: TGTGCCATCAGAATGGGGAAACGTAACGAGCAGTACTTC.

The V gene is TRBV9, the J gene TRBJ2-7; D gene unclear. Germline V gene lookup returns CDR1 SGDLS and CDR2 YYNGEE. V lost 0 bases and J lost 1, with 8 bases in between. The CDR3 sequence is 14 residues long. Here the CDR3 reads CASSVAPNSYEQYF. In DNA form, the CDR3 reads TGTGCCAGCAGCGTAGCCCCGAATTCCTACGAGCAGTACTTC.

This clone has a handful of counts. The chain uses TRBV11-2 and TRBJ2-7, with D tentatively TRBD2 (5 bases). The CDR3 length is 16 residues. Germline CDR1 reads SGHAT; CDR2 reads FQNNGV. The V end was cut by 5 bases, the J end by 0 bases, with 17 bases between. As DNA, the CDR3 is TGTGCCAGCAGCCCCAACATGGGAGACTTCTCCTACGAGCAGTACTTC. It encodes CASSPNMGDFSYEQYF.

This clone is a singleton in its sample. The genes are TRBV11-2 and TRBJ2-7; 8 nucleotides match TRBD1. Germline V gene lookup returns CDR1 SGHAT and CDR2 FQNNGV. V lost 5 bases, J lost 6 bases, and 12 bases stayed unmatched. The CDR3 has 15 residues. The CDR3 nucleotides are TGTGCCAGCAGCCCCTGGACAGGGAGTAACGGCGAGCAGTACTTC. Amino acids: CASSPWTGSNGEQYF.

This clone was seen a single time. The chain uses TRBV5-4 and TRBJ2-1; 14 positions agree with TRBD2. Germline V CDR1 and CDR2: SGHNT, YYREEE (reference sequence). The CDR3 is made up of 16 amino acids. Trimming took 4 bases from V and 3 from J; bases not matched to a gene: 3. The CDR3 reads CASSPGTSGSYNEQFF. Here the CDR3 DNA reads TGTGCCAGCAGCCCCGGGACTAGCGGGAGCTACAATGAGCAGTTCTTC.

This clone was detected only a few times. V is TRBV25-1 and J is TRBJ1-3; 9 nucleotides match TRBD1. The CDR3 length is 18 residues. With 1 base clipped from V and 2 bases from J, the junction kept 9 bases outside the gene matches. Germline V gives CDR1 MGHDK, CDR2 SYGVNS. CDR3 bases: TGTGCCAGCAGTGAATTTGCGGGACAGGGAAAACCTGGAAACACCATATATTTT. Protein sequence: CASSEFAGQGKPGNTIYF.

By sample fraction, this clone is medium-sized (0.01 to 0.1%). The genes are TRBV5-6 and TRBJ1-1; D not resolved. V was cut by 4 bases and J by 0 bases, with 7 bases left in between. Germline V gene lookup returns CDR1 SGHDT and CDR2 YYEEEE. The CDR3 contains 13 residues. The CDR3 sequence is CASSPELNTEAFF. The CDR3, as DNA: TGTGCCAGCAGCCCCGAATTGAACACTGAAGCTTTCTTT.

The sample holds a few counts of this clone. The chain carries TRBV13 and TRBJ2-3, with D possibly being TRBD2 (6 bases). The CDR3 covers 14 residues. Germline CDR1 is PRHDT and CDR2 is FYEKMQ (reference sequence). V was cut by 5 bases and J by 2 bases, with 11 bases left in between. The CDR3 DNA reads as TGTGCCAGCAGCATGCGGGAATCCACAGATACGCAGTATTTT. This gives the protein CASSMRESTDTQYF.